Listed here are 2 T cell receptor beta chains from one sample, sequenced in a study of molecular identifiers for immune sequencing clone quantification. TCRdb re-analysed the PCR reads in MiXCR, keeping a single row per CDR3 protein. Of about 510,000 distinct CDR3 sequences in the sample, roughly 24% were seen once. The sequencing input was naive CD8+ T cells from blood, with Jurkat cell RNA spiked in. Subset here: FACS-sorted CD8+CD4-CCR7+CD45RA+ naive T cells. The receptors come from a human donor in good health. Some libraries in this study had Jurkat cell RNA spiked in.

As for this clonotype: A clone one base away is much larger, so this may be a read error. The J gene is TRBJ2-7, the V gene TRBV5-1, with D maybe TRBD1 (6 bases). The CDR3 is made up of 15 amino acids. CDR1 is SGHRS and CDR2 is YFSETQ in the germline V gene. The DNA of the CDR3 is TGCGCCTGCAGCTTGAAGGACAGACCTACCTACGAGCAGTACTTC. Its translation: CACSLKDRPTYEQYF.

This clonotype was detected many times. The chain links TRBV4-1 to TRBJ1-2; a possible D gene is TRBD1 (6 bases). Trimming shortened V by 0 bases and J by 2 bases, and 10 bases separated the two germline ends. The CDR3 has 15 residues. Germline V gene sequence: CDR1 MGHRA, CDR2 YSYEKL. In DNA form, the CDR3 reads TGCGCCAGCAGCCAAGAAGTGGGGGCGAACTATGGCTACACCTTC. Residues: CASSQEVGANYGYTF.